Described below is a single T cell receptor (beta chain) sequence and its context. Produced via immunoSEQ multiplex PCR; TCRdb's table is partial and in-frame only. The data contain approximately 97,000 clones, around 67% of them singletons. This sample is part of a study of shared clonotypes between healthy human individuals. Germline CDR1 and CDR2: MNHNS and SASEGT. V lost 2 bases to trimming and J lost 4 bases, with 12 bases between them. The CDR3 spans 15 residues. The TCR comes from a man under 40 in good health. The chain uses TRBV6-1 and TRBJ2-1; TRBD1 or TRBD2 may be the D gene (5 bases each). The sequenced material came from memory CD8+ T cells sorted from blood. Subset noted: CD45RO+ cells pooled with CCR7-negative TemRA cells. This chain's CDR3 is CASSENEGSYNEQFF. The CDR3 nucleotides read TGTGCCAGCAGTGAAAACGAGGGGTCGTACAATGAGCAGTTCTTC.